Listed here are 29 T cell receptor beta chains from one sample, sequenced in a study of T cell clonotyping in hematopoietic cell transplantation. TCRdb keeps only in-frame clones here, not all; method: immunoSEQ multiplex PCR. The table lists approximately 46,000 clones, under 90% of them singletons. Time point noted: recipient sample about 28 days before transplant, after cytoreduction. Sequenced here: peripheral blood mononuclear cells, sampled before stem cell transplant. These TCRs come from a man aged 60 to 75 with biphenotypic leukemia. Some clones in this sample may be carry-over from other donors' samples.

The rearrangement links TRBV30 to TRBJ2-1; D not certain. CDR1 is GTSNPN, CDR2 SVGIG, per germline (reference sequence). The CDR3 extends over 14 amino acids. Trimming took off 2 bases at V and 7 bases at J, with 15 bases between the two ends. In DNA, the CDR3 is TGTGCCTGGAGTTTCGGAGTAGAACGGAATGAGCAGTTCTTC. Residues: CAWSFGVERNEQFF.

The genes are TRBV2 and TRBJ2-5; D call uncertain. V lost 2 bases and J 0 bases, leaving 7 bases between the germline ends. The CDR3 totals 14 residues. Looked up from germline, CDR1 is SNHLY and CDR2 is FYNNEI. This chain's CDR3 is CASSEITDQETQYF. CDR3 bases: TGTGCCAGCAGTGAAATAACAGACCAAGAGACCCAGTACTTC.

The rearrangement uses TRBV5-1 and TRBJ2-7; TRBD2 aligns across 11 bases. The germline V gene encodes CDR1 SGHRS and CDR2 YFSETQ. This CDR3 has 13 residues. J was trimmed by 3 bases and V by 5 bases; bases with no gene match: 1. The CDR3 DNA reads TGCGCCAGCAGGACTAGCGGGAACTACGAGCAGTACTTC. Its translation: CASRTSGNYEQYF.

The rearrangement joins TRBV5-1 to TRBJ2-1, with D possibly being TRBD1 (6 bases). There are 15 residues in the CDR3. Trimming took off 2 bases at V and 9 bases at J, with 18 bases between the two ends. The germline CDR1 and CDR2 sequences are SGHRS and YFSETQ. For the CDR3, the DNA is TGCGCCAGCAGCTTACAGGGTCCAGAAGGGGTTGAGCAGTTCTTC. Protein: CASSLQGPEGVEQFF.

The chain combines TRBV14 with TRBJ1-2, with 7 bases matching TRBD1. V shed 4 bases, J shed 7 bases, and the junction held 12 bases outside the gene matches. CDR3 length equals 15 residues. Germline V gene sequence: CDR1 SGHDN, CDR2 FVKESK. The CDR3, as DNA: TGTGCCAGCAGCCCTCTCAAAGGGGGCTTTCGTGGCTACACCTTC. Its protein is CASSPLKGGFRGYTF.

The chain uses TRBV28 and TRBJ1-2, with D perhaps matching TRBD1 (6 bases). There are 16 residues in the CDR3. Trimming cost V 5 bases and J 8 bases, with 24 bases left between them. The germline V gene encodes CDR1 MDHEN and CDR2 SYDVKM. CDR3 DNA sequence: TGTGCCAGCAGTCCAGAGTGGGACACCCGACCAGGAGGCTACACCTTC. Its translation: CASSPEWDTRPGGYTF.

The V gene is TRBV30, the J gene TRBJ2-3; no clear D gene. Trimming stripped 1 base from V and 6 bases from J, with 11 bases between. Germline V lookup: CDR1 GTSNPN, CDR2 SVGIG (reference sequence). The CDR3 totals 13 residues. CDR3 nucleotides: TGTGCCTGGAGTGGGGCAACCCCCGATACGCAGTATTTT. Translated, it gives CAWSGATPDTQYF.

The chain has TRBV28 and TRBJ1-4; D remains unclear. Trimming took 3 bases from V and 8 from J, leaving 13 bases between them. Germline V gives CDR1 MDHEN, CDR2 SYDVKM. The CDR3 length is 14 residues. The CDR3 DNA reads TGTGCCAGCAGTTTTTCGGGCGGGGAAGAAAAACTGTTTTTT. The encoded protein is CASSFSGGEEKLFF.

V gene TRBV30 combines with J gene TRBJ1-5; no reliable D call. CDR3 length equals 16 residues. V shed 6 bases and J shed 1 base, with 19 bases lying between them. CDR1 and CDR2 from the germline V gene are GTSNPN and SVGIG (reference sequence). The CDR3 is CACRTRGGLSNQPQHF. In nucleotides, the CDR3 is TGTGCCTGCCGGACGCGGGGAGGATTGAGCAATCAGCCCCAGCATTTT.

The chain uses TRBV19 and TRBJ2-7, with 7 positions matching TRBD1. The CDR3 covers 13 residues. V shed 3 bases and J 13 bases; nucleotides not matched to a gene: 12. Per germline, CDR1 LNHDA and CDR2 SQIVND (reference sequence). CDR3 sequence reads: CASSMTGWELRYF. The CDR3 DNA reads as TGTGCCAGTAGTATGACAGGGTGGGAGCTGCGATACTTC.

The chain recombines TRBV2 with TRBJ1-5; 9 bases match TRBD1. With V trimmed by 3 bases and J by 5 bases, 8 bases remained unmatched. The CDR3 totals 16 residues. Germline lookup yields CDR1 SNHLY and CDR2 FYNNEI. CDR3 DNA sequence: TGTGCCAGCAGTGATATGGACAGGGGTTGGGATCAGCCCCAGCATTTT. It translates to CASSDMDRGWDQPQHF.

The chain combines TRBV27 with TRBJ2-7; D not resolved. Germline V gene lookup returns CDR1 MNHEY and CDR2 SMNVEV (reference sequence). There are 15 residues in the CDR3. V was trimmed by 7 bases and J by 2 bases, leaving 18 bases between them. The CDR3 DNA sequence: TGTGCCAGCAAGTCAGGAACAAGCGTTCCCTACGAGCAGTACTTC. As protein: CASKSGTSVPYEQYF.

V is TRBV6-5 and J is TRBJ2-5; D tentatively fits TRBD1 or TRBD2 (5 bases each). CDR3 size: 15 residues. The germline V gene has CDR1 MNHEY and CDR2 SVGAGI. The V gene lost 4 bases and the J gene lost 3 bases, with 15 bases spanning the gap. This CDR3 is CASSSRGAWEETQYF. CDR3 nucleotides: TGTGCCAGCAGTTCACGAGGGGCTTGGGAAGAGACCCAGTACTTC.

This clone has only one observation. V gene TRBV30 combines with J gene TRBJ1-1; no clear D gene. Between the trimmed V and J ends, which lost 1 base and 8 bases, there was a span of 8 bases. Germline loops: CDR1 GTSNPN, CDR2 SVGIG (reference sequence). The CDR3 sequence is 11 residues long. CDR3 loop: CAWSESAEAFF. The CDR3 coding sequence is TGTGCCTGGAGTGAGTCAGCCGAAGCTTTCTTT.

This rearrangement joins TRBV19 to TRBJ1-5, with unresolved D. V was pared by 4 bases and J by 0 bases, with 10 bases between. This CDR3 region has 15 residues. CDR1 LNHDA and CDR2 SQIVND come from the germline V gene (reference sequence). The CDR3 coding sequence is TGTGCCAGTAGTAGGTCTCGAGATAGCAATCAGCCCCAGCATTTT. Translated: CASSRSRDSNQPQHF.

V is TRBV5-1 and J is TRBJ2-2; a possible D gene is TRBD2 (6 bases). V gave up 5 bases and J gave up 5 bases, with 16 bases separating them. The germline CDR1 and CDR2 sequences are SGHRS and YFSETQ. The CDR3 runs 15 residues. CDR3 in amino acids: CASSLGRDGTGELFF. The CDR3, as DNA: TGCGCCAGCAGTCTAGGGCGGGATGGTACCGGGGAGCTGTTTTTT.

The J gene is TRBJ1-1, the V gene TRBV4-1; 7 bases match TRBD1. Germline V CDR1 and CDR2: MGHRA, YSYEKL. The CDR3 extends over 12 amino acids. V gave up 5 bases and J gave up 11 bases; unmatched junction bases: 8. CDR3 in amino acids: CASSARQGWAFF. The CDR3 nucleotides read TGCGCCAGCAGCGCCCGACAGGGCTGGGCTTTCTTT.

The chain couples TRBV11-2 to TRBJ1-1; D remains ambiguous. Germline V CDR1 and CDR2: SGHAT, FQNNGV. The V end was cut by 0 bases, the J end by 0 bases, with 5 bases between. CDR3 length equals 14 residues. CDR3 loop: CASSLDYMNTEAFF. The CDR3 nucleotides are TGTGCCAGCAGCTTAGATTACATGAACACTGAAGCTTTCTTT.

The chain links TRBV25-1 to TRBJ1-1, with TRBD1 matching 8 bases. The CDR3 has 15 amino acids. Germline-derived CDR1 and CDR2 are MGHDK and SYGVNS. The V segment lost 3 bases and the J segment 4 bases; nucleotides outside the gene matches: 7. The CDR3 DNA is TGTGCCAGCAGTGAGGCAGGGGGCTATGTCACTGAAGCTTTCTTT. It is translated as CASSEAGGYVTEAFF.

The chain joins TRBV7-6 to TRBJ2-7, with 9 bases that match TRBD1. The J segment lost 7 bases and the V segment lost 0 bases, leaving 10 bases of the junction unmatched. The CDR3 length is 16 residues. In germline, CDR1 is SGHVS, CDR2 FNYEAQ. The CDR3 here is CASSLAGDRATEEQYF. Written as DNA, the CDR3 is TGTGCCAGCAGCTTAGCCGGGGACAGGGCAACTGAGGAGCAGTACTTC. Using reference TRBV7-6 and TRBJ2-7 for the parts outside the CDR3, the full variable domain is GAGVSQSPRYKVTKRGQDVALRCDPISGHVSLYWYRQALGQGPEFLTYFNYEAQQDKSGLPNDRFSAERPEGSISTLTIQRTEQRDSAMYRCASSLAGDRATEEQYFGPGTRLTVT.

The chain couples TRBV7-6 to TRBJ2-1; TRBD2 matches at 12 bases. V lost 1 base, J lost 5 bases, and 6 bases stayed unmatched. Germline CDR1 reads SGHVS; CDR2 reads FNYEAQ. CDR3 length equals 17 residues. CDR3 region: CASSLDRLAGVHNEQFF. As DNA, the CDR3 is TGTGCCAGCAGCTTAGATCGACTAGCGGGAGTACACAATGAGCAGTTCTTC. The whole variable domain, filled in from reference TRBV7-6 and TRBJ2-1, reads GAGVSQSPRYKVTKRGQDVALRCDPISGHVSLYWYRQALGQGPEFLTYFNYEAQQDKSGLPNDRFSAERPEGSISTLTIQRTEQRDSAMYRCASSLDRLAGVHNEQFFGPGTRLTVL.

J is TRBJ1-2 and V is TRBV28; D is possibly TRBD1 (6 bases). The CDR3 is 17 amino acids. V lost 7 bases and J lost 1, with 22 bases in between. In germline, CDR1 is MDHEN, CDR2 SYDVKM. As DNA, the CDR3 is TGTGCCAGCACTTTTCCGCCCGGGACAAAATTTAACTATGGCTACACCTTC. Translating gives CASTFPPGTKFNYGYTF.

CDR3 bases: TGTGCCAGCAGCCAGGCACAAGAGCAGTACTTC. Protein: CASSQAQEQYF. The chain carries TRBV14 and TRBJ2-7; unclear D gene. CDR3 size: 11 residues. V lost 3 bases to trimming and J lost 7 bases, with 7 bases between them. The germline V gene encodes CDR1 SGHDN and CDR2 FVKESK.

The V and J genes are TRBV28 and TRBJ2-7; the D is unclear. Germline CDR1 MDHEN, CDR2 SYDVKM. V lost 3 bases to trimming and J lost 7 bases, with 13 bases between them. The CDR3 has 13 amino acids. CDR3 residues: CASSFSDGAEQYF. The CDR3 coding sequence is TGTGCCAGCAGTTTTTCCGACGGAGCGGAGCAGTACTTC. The full variable domain, rest sourced from reference TRBV28 and TRBJ2-7, is DVKVTQSSRYLVKRTGEKVFLECVQDMDHENMFWYRQDPGLGLRLIYFSYDVKMKEKGDIPEGYSVSREKKERFSLILESASTNQTSMYLCASSFSDGAEQYFGPGTRLTVT.

The genes are TRBV15 and TRBJ1-1; D is perhaps TRBD1 (5 bases). V was shortened by 0 bases and J by 0 bases, with 8 bases between the two germline ends. The CDR3 has 15 residues. The germline V gene has CDR1 LNHNV and CDR2 YYDKDF (reference sequence). The CDR3 sequence: CATSREAGMNTEAFF. The CDR3 region has the DNA TGTGCCACCAGCAGAGAGGCAGGGATGAACACTGAAGCTTTCTTT.

CDR3 loop: CASSERLGQLQETQYF. In DNA, the CDR3 is TGTGCCAGCAGCGAACGATTAGGACAGCTCCAAGAGACCCAGTACTTC. The chain recombines TRBV27 with TRBJ2-5; a possible D gene is TRBD1 (6 bases). The germline V gene encodes CDR1 MNHEY and CDR2 SMNVEV (reference sequence). The CDR3 is made up of 16 amino acids. V was cut by 6 bases and J by 1 base, with 18 bases left in between.

The J gene is TRBJ1-2, the V gene TRBV2; TRBD1 agrees at 7 bases. This CDR3 is built from 14 residues. Trimming took 7 bases from V and 4 from J; bases not matched to a gene: 9. In germline, CDR1 is SNHLY, CDR2 FYNNEI. CDR3 sequence (DNA): TGTGCCAGCAATTCAGGGGGGGGCGCCTATGGCTACACCTTC. Protein: CASNSGGGAYGYTF.

The chain couples TRBV7-6 to TRBJ2-1; 7 nucleotides agree with TRBD1. Germline V gene sequence: CDR1 SGHVS, CDR2 FNYEAQ. V shed 7 bases, J shed 3 bases, and the junction held 3 bases outside the gene matches. This CDR3 contains 13 residues. The CDR3 coding sequence is TGTGCCAGCACCCCAGGGGGCTACAATGAGCAGTTCTTC. Translated, it gives CASTPGGYNEQFF. Full variable domain (remainder filled in from reference TRBV7-6 and TRBJ2-1): GAGVSQSPRYKVTKRGQDVALRCDPISGHVSLYWYRQALGQGPEFLTYFNYEAQQDKSGLPNDRFSAERPEGSISTLTIQRTEQRDSAMYRCASTPGGYNEQFFGPGTRLTVL.

The CDR3 DNA is TGCGCCAGCAGCTTGCTAGGGCTCGATGGCTACACCTTC. It translates to CASSLLGLDGYTF. The chain recombines TRBV5-1 with TRBJ1-2, with no clear D. This CDR3 region has 13 residues. Trimming took 1 base from V and 6 from J, leaving 10 bases between them. CDR1 is SGHRS, CDR2 YFSETQ, per germline.